One and the same sample provided the 31 T cell receptor beta chains below, sequenced in a study of graft-versus-host responses after intestinal transplantation. Assay used: immunoSEQ multiplex PCR; TCRdb lists only in-frame clones, some missing. The sample has 98,000 or so clones, roughly 83% seen once. This specimen was PBMCs, taken 255 days after intestinal transplant. These TCRs come from a human patient who received an intestinal transplant, so some T cells may come from the graft donor.

The DNA for the CDR3 is TGTGCCAGCAGTGACCGACCTCACAATGAGCAGTTCTTC. Translating gives CASSDRPHNEQFF. The chain combines TRBV2 with TRBJ2-1; no reliable D call. Germline lookup yields CDR1 SNHLY and CDR2 FYNNEI. V lost 3 bases, J lost 5 bases, and 8 bases lay in between. This CDR3 has 13 amino acids. Looking up the rest from reference TRBV2 and TRBJ2-1 gives the full variable domain: EPEVTQTPSHQVTQMGQEVILRCVPISNHLYFYWYRQILGQKVEFLVSFYNNEISEKSEIFDDQFSVERPDGSNFTLKIRSTKLEDSAMYFCASSDRPHNEQFFGPGTRLTVL.

On this clone itself: At one end, the junction sequence differs from germline, possibly due to a read error. The chain is built from TRBV5-1 and TRBJ2-1; the D gene is possibly TRBD1 (6 bases). The CDR3 totals 12 residues. Germline CDR1 is SGHRS and CDR2 is YFSETQ. CDR3 coding DNA: TGCGCCAGCAGCGAGATGGGGACACCTCCTCTCTTC. Protein sequence: CASSEMGTPPLF.

This clone was counted once. V usage is TRBV28 and J usage is TRBJ1-6; 7 nucleotides agree with TRBD1. CDR3 length: 15 amino acids. Trimming at V came to 3 bases and at J to 3 bases, leaving 2 bases not matched to a gene. Germline assignment: CDR1 MDHEN and CDR2 SYDVKM. DNA for the CDR3: TGTGCCAGCAGTTTCGCAGGGGGCTATAATTCACCCCTCCACTTT. Protein sequence: CASSFAGGYNSPLHF.

J is TRBJ2-4 and V is TRBV18; D is ambiguous. V lost 0 bases and J lost 0, with 9 bases in between. Germline V gene sequence: CDR1 KGHSH, CDR2 LQKENI. This CDR3 has 16 amino acids. The CDR3 DNA sequence: TGTGCCAGCTCACCACCGGGCATTTTAGCCAAAAACATTCAGTACTTC. Translation gives CASSPPGILAKNIQYF.

This sequence joins TRBV9 and TRBJ2-7, with 8 bases fitting TRBD2. This CDR3 comprises 14 residues. V lost 3 bases, J lost 5 bases, and 7 bases stayed unmatched. Germline V gene sequence: CDR1 SGDLS, CDR2 YYNGEE. This chain's CDR3 is CASSARGGLDEQYF. The CDR3 bases are TGTGCCAGCAGCGCCCGGGGGGGCCTAGACGAGCAGTACTTC.

The chain joins TRBV5-4 to TRBJ1-2, with D possibly being TRBD1 (5 bases). The V gene's germline CDR1 is SGHNT and CDR2 YYREEE (reference sequence). V was trimmed by 4 bases and J by 7 bases, leaving 17 bases between them. The CDR3 has 14 residues. CDR3 in DNA: TGTGCCAGCAGCCTGGGGCAGGGAATGGGTGGCTACACCTTC. It translates to CASSLGQGMGGYTF.

The V gene is TRBV6-1, the J gene TRBJ2-5; D is undetermined. The V gene lost 4 bases and the J gene lost 5 bases, with 14 bases spanning the gap. In germline, CDR1 is MNHNS, CDR2 SASEGT. The CDR3 loop spans 14 amino acids. The CDR3: CASSGAWGWETQYF. For the CDR3, the DNA is TGTGCCAGCAGTGGAGCATGGGGTTGGGAGACCCAGTACTTC.

This chain links TRBV28 with TRBJ2-7; D is ambiguous. This CDR3 is 10 amino acids long. The V gene's germline CDR1 is MDHEN and CDR2 SYDVKM. The V end was cut by 5 bases, the J end by 2 bases, with 1 base between. The CDR3 spells CASSTYEQYF. The DNA of the CDR3 is TGTGCCAGCAGTACCTACGAGCAGTACTTC.

The gene calls are TRBV6-5 and TRBJ1-2; D may be TRBD1 (5 bases). Trimming took 8 bases from V and 6 from J, leaving 13 bases between them. Germline V lookup: CDR1 MNHEY, CDR2 SVGAGI. The CDR3 length is 12 residues. The CDR3 DNA sequence: TGTGCCAGCTGTGGAGCAGGGCATGGCTACACCTTC. It specifies CASCGAGHGYTF.

The V and J genes are TRBV4-1 and TRBJ2-5; 14 bases are a match to TRBD2. Germline CDR1 is MGHRA and CDR2 is YSYEKL. CDR3 length: 19 amino acids. With V trimmed by 0 bases and J by 6 bases, 12 bases remained unmatched. The CDR3 reads CASSQELTGTSGRVKTQYF. The CDR3 DNA sequence: TGCGCCAGCAGCCAAGAGCTCACCGGGACTAGCGGGAGAGTAAAGACCCAGTACTTC.

V is TRBV27 and J is TRBJ2-7; the D gene is possibly TRBD1 (5 bases). Per germline, CDR1 MNHEY and CDR2 SMNVEV (reference sequence). This CDR3 contains 14 residues. V was trimmed by 5 bases and J by 0 bases, leaving 11 bases between them. Here the CDR3 DNA reads TGTGCCAGCAGTCCAGACAGCAACTCCTACGAGCAGTACTTC. Protein product: CASSPDSNSYEQYF.

In this sample, this clone turned up once. The genes are TRBV5-6 and TRBJ2-3; unclear D gene. Per the germline V gene, CDR1 is SGHDT and CDR2 is YYEEEE. The V end was cut by 3 bases, the J end by 5 bases, with 10 bases between. The CDR3 has 13 amino acids. The CDR3 region is CASSWPTGDTQYF. The CDR3 region has the DNA TGTGCCAGCAGCTGGCCGACCGGAGATACGCAGTATTTT.

The gene calls are TRBV5-1 and TRBJ2-7; 8 bases are shared with TRBD1. The CDR3 runs to 18 residues. Per the germline V gene, CDR1 is SGHRS and CDR2 is YFSETQ. Trimming at V came to 2 bases and at J to 3 bases, leaving 16 bases not matched to a gene. CDR3: CASSFVPGQVPQFYEQYF. The CDR3 region has the DNA TGCGCCAGCAGCTTCGTCCCGGGACAGGTACCTCAATTCTACGAGCAGTACTTC.

This clone was recorded once. V is TRBV7-9 and J is TRBJ2-1; no definite D call. CDR3 size: 15 residues. With 4 bases removed from V and 2 bases from J, the gap between germline ends came to 12 bases. Looked up from germline, CDR1 is SEHNR and CDR2 is FQNEAQ (reference sequence). CDR3 loop: CASSSDPKAYNEQFF. CDR3 nucleotides: TGTGCCAGCAGCTCGGACCCAAAGGCCTACAATGAGCAGTTCTTC. Complete variable domain (other parts from reference TRBV7-9 and TRBJ2-1): DTGVSQNPRHKITKRGQNVTFRCDPISEHNRLYWYRQTLGQGPEFLTYFQNEAQLEKSRLLSDRFSAERPKGSFSTLEIQRTEQGDSAMYLCASSSDPKAYNEQFFGPGTRLTVL.

This clone was seen a handful of times. The chain combines TRBV19 with TRBJ1-2; 7 positions agree with TRBD1. CDR3 size: 14 residues. CDR1 and CDR2 (germline): LNHDA, SQIVND (reference sequence). Trimming cost V 7 bases and J 4 bases; bases outside gene matches: 9. CDR3 amino acids: CASMGQNLIYGYTF. The CDR3 bases are TGTGCCAGTATGGGACAGAACCTAATCTATGGCTACACCTTC.

The J gene is TRBJ1-2, the V gene TRBV27; TRBD1 agrees at 9 bases. Germline V lookup: CDR1 MNHEY, CDR2 SMNVEV (reference sequence). Trimming at V came to 4 bases and at J to 10 bases, leaving 7 bases not matched to a gene. This CDR3 comprises 13 residues. The CDR3 bases are TGTGCCAGCAGTTCCACAGGGGGCCTCCCCTACACCTTC. Protein: CASSSTGGLPYTF.

The J gene is TRBJ2-2, the V gene TRBV19; D ambiguous. CDR3 length: 13 residues. Per germline, CDR1 LNHDA and CDR2 SQIVND (reference sequence). Deletions cut 3 bases from V and 1 base from J, with 3 bases between. CDR3 sequence: CASSILNTGELFF. The CDR3, as DNA: TGTGCCAGTAGTATTCTGAACACCGGGGAGCTGTTTTTT.

The chain combines TRBV5-4 with TRBJ2-5; D call uncertain. Germline-derived CDR1 and CDR2 are SGHNT and YYREEE (reference sequence). The CDR3 is 15 residues long. The V gene lost 4 bases and the J gene lost 1 base, with 14 bases spanning the gap. In nucleotides, the CDR3 is TGTGCCAGCAGCCCCGCAAAGGAGTTCCAAGAGACCCAGTACTTC. Translating it yields CASSPAKEFQETQYF.

This chain links TRBV6-5 with TRBJ1-6; D is ambiguous. The germline V gene encodes CDR1 MNHEY and CDR2 SVGAGI. The CDR3 length is 15 residues. The V end was cut by 6 bases, the J end by 4 bases, with 13 bases between. The CDR3 DNA sequence: TGTGCCAGCAGGGCTCCCACGGTTTATAATTCACCCCTCCACTTT. Its protein is CASRAPTVYNSPLHF.

This clone was found once. The gene calls are TRBV5-6 and TRBJ1-4, with D unclear. CDR1 SGHDT and CDR2 YYEEEE come from the germline V gene. This CDR3 is 17 amino acids long. V lost 2 bases, J lost 0 bases, and 14 bases lay in between. CDR3 region: CASSLRRHDATNEKLFF. The CDR3 DNA reads TGTGCCAGCAGCTTAAGGCGGCACGATGCAACTAATGAAAAACTGTTTTTT.

The J gene is TRBJ1-4, the V gene TRBV7-6; no clear D gene. Germline CDR1 SGHVS, CDR2 FNYEAQ. The CDR3 length is 17 residues. V lost 2 bases to trimming and J lost 0 bases, with 13 bases between them. The CDR3 DNA sequence: TGTGCCAGCAGCTTAAGGGTCGGAAGTGCAACTAATGAAAAACTGTTTTTT. It specifies CASSLRVGSATNEKLFF.

V gene TRBV7-9 combines with J gene TRBJ1-2, with D maybe TRBD1 (6 bases). The CDR3 totals 14 residues. Germline V gene sequence: CDR1 SEHNR, CDR2 FQNEAQ (reference sequence). The V gene lost 6 bases and the J gene lost 5 bases, with 16 bases spanning the gap. CDR3 sequence: CASSQLQGLYGYTF. CDR3 bases: TGTGCCAGCAGTCAACTACAGGGCTTGTATGGCTACACCTTC.

This chain joins TRBV4-2 and TRBJ2-1; D is perhaps TRBD2 (7 bases). With 3 bases removed from V and 4 bases from J, the gap between germline ends came to 19 bases. This CDR3 is 17 amino acids long. CDR1 and CDR2 (germline): LGHNA, YNFKEQ. The CDR3 loop reads CASSHPGEGQGYNEQFF. Written as DNA, the CDR3 is TGTGCCAGCAGCCACCCCGGGGAGGGCCAGGGGTACAATGAGCAGTTCTTC.

The chain joins TRBV11-3 to TRBJ2-2; D not certain. The germline V gene encodes CDR1 SGHNT and CDR2 YENEEA. CDR3 length: 13 amino acids. With 4 bases removed from V and 4 bases from J, the gap between germline ends came to 7 bases. The CDR3 DNA reads TGTGCCAGCAGCTACAAGTTCACCGGGGAGCTGTTTTTT. Translated, it gives CASSYKFTGELFF.

Comments on this clone: Other nucleotide sequences in the sample specify the same CDR3. The CDR3 region is CASSDGRGSSYEQYF. In DNA form, the CDR3 reads TGTGCCAGCAGTGATGGGAGGGGCAGCTCCTACGAGCAGTACTTC. The gene calls are TRBV25-1 and TRBJ2-7, with 7 positions matching TRBD2. This CDR3 contains 15 residues. The junction had 5 bases not matched to a gene; V was cut back by 3 bases and J by 0 bases. Germline V gene lookup returns CDR1 MGHDK and CDR2 SYGVNS.

V gene TRBV15 combines with J gene TRBJ1-5, with D perhaps matching TRBD1 (6 bases). The CDR3 is made up of 13 amino acids. Trimming stripped 8 bases from V and 2 bases from J, with 10 bases between. The V gene's germline CDR1 is LNHNV and CDR2 YYDKDF (reference sequence). In nucleotides, the CDR3 is TGTGCCACCCAGGCAGGGGGCAATCAGCCCCAGCATTTT. It is translated as CATQAGGNQPQHF.

The V gene is TRBV9, the J gene TRBJ2-1, with TRBD2 identical over 8 bases. Germline CDR1 is SGDLS and CDR2 is YYNGEE. Trimming cost V 0 bases and J 5 bases; bases outside gene matches: 7. The CDR3 runs to 16 residues. The CDR3 sequence: CASSVASSGFNNEQFF. CDR3 sequence (DNA): TGTGCCAGCAGCGTAGCTTCTAGCGGGTTCAACAATGAGCAGTTCTTC.

This chain uses TRBV5-4 with TRBJ2-7, with 9 positions matching TRBD1. The CDR3 has 15 amino acids. With 4 bases clipped from V and 5 bases from J, the junction kept 10 bases outside the gene matches. In germline, CDR1 is SGHNT, CDR2 YYREEE (reference sequence). The CDR3 spells CASSATRQGDNEQYF. The CDR3, as DNA: TGTGCCAGCAGCGCGACCCGACAGGGGGACAACGAGCAGTACTTC.

The CDR3 spells CSVSPGLAGASEQFF. The CDR3, as DNA: TGCAGCGTATCTCCGGGACTAGCGGGAGCAAGCGAGCAGTTCTTC. The chain combines TRBV29-1 with TRBJ2-1, with 14 bases that match TRBD2. The CDR3 extends over 15 amino acids. CDR1 SQVTM and CDR2 ANQGSEA come from the germline V gene. The ends lost 6 bases at V and 10 bases at J; junction bases unmatched: 11.

V usage is TRBV27 and J usage is TRBJ2-4, with D perhaps being TRBD1 or TRBD2 (6 bases each). Germline lookup yields CDR1 MNHEY and CDR2 SMNVEV (reference sequence). Trimming took off 3 bases at V and 6 bases at J, with 12 bases between the two ends. The CDR3 loop spans 14 amino acids. The CDR3: CASSFSEGGNIQYF. CDR3 in DNA: TGTGCCAGCAGTTTTAGCGAGGGGGGAAACATTCAGTACTTC.

CDR3 DNA sequence: TGTGCCAGCAGCTTCCCTCAGCGGGGGCTGGGCACTGAAGCTTTCTTT. It specifies CASSFPQRGLGTEAFF. The chain couples TRBV7-9 to TRBJ1-1; TRBD1 might be the D (6 bases). From germline, CDR1 is SEHNR and CDR2 FQNEAQ (reference sequence). The CDR3 is 16 residues long. Trimming shortened V by 3 bases and J by 4 bases, and 18 bases separated the two germline ends. The full variable domain, with the rest looked up from reference TRBV7-9 and TRBJ1-1, is DTGVSQNPRHKITKRGQNVTFRCDPISEHNRLYWYRQTLGQGPEFLTYFQNEAQLEKSRLLSDRFSAERPKGSFSTLEIQRTEQGDSAMYLCASSFPQRGLGTEAFFGQGTRLTVV.